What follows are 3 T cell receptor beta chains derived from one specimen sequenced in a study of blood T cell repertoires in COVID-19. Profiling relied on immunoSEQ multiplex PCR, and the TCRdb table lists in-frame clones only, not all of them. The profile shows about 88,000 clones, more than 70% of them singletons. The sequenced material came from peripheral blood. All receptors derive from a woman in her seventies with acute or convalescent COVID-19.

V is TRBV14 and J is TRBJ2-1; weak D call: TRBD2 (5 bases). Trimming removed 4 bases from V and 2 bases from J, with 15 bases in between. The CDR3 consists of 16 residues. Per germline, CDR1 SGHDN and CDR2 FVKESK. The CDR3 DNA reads TGTGCCAGCAGCCGCGGAATAGCGAGGACCTACAATGAGCAGTTCTTC. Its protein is CASSRGIARTYNEQFF.

The CDR3 spells CASSSPPQGKPQHF. CDR3 nucleotide sequence: TGTGCCAGTAGTTCCCCCCCACAGGGTAAGCCCCAGCATTTT. V and J are TRBV19 and TRBJ1-5; possibly TRBD1 for D (6 bases). Per the germline V gene, CDR1 is LNHDA and CDR2 is SQIVND (reference sequence). The CDR3 sequence is 14 residues long. Trimming removed 5 bases at V and 8 bases at J, with 16 bases between.

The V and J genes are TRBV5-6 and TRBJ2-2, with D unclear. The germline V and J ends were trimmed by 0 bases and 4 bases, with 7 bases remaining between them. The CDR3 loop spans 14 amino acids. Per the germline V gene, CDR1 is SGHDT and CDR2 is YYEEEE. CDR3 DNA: TGTGCCAGCAGCTTGGCCGTCCGCACCGGGGAGCTGTTTTTT. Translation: CASSLAVRTGELFF.